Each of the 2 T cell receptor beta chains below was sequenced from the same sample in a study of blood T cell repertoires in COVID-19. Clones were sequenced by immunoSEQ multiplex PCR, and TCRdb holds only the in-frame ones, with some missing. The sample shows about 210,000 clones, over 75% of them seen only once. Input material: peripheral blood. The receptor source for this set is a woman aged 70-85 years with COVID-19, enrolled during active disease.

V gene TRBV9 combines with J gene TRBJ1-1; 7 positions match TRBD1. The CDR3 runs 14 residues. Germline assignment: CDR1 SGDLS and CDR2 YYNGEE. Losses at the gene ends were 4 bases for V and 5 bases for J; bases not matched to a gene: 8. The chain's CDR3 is CASSTDRVRTEAFF. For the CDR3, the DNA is TGTGCCAGCAGCACCGACAGGGTCCGGACTGAAGCTTTCTTT.

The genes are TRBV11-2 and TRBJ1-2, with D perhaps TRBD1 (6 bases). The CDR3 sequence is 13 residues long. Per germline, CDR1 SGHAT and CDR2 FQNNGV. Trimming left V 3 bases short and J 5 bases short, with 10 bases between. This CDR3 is CASSLGQSYGYTF. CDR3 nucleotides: TGTGCCAGCAGCTTGGGACAATCGTATGGCTACACCTTC.